A single sample gave rise to the 25 T cell receptor beta chains below, sequenced in a study of T-cell memory formation after mild COVID-19. TCRdb ran MiXCR on the 5' RACE reads and lists one entry per CDR3 protein. This table has about 260,000 distinct CDR3 sequences, 16% appearing once. What was sequenced was PBMCs or a T cell subset sorted from them (not recorded which). The source is a young man who had mild COVID-19 (a few samples of this study predate the infection). Cell type and time point are not known.

This clonotype was seen repeatedly, ten times or more. The J gene is TRBJ1-2, the V gene TRBV11-2; 8 bases map to TRBD1. This CDR3 comprises 14 residues. V shed 5 bases and J 6 bases; nucleotides not matched to a gene: 8. The germline gives CDR1 SGHAT, CDR2 FQNNGV. In DNA form, the CDR3 reads TGTGCCAGCAGCCGAAACCCAGGGGGCGATGGCTACACCTTC. Encoded protein: CASSRNPGGDGYTF.

The V and J genes are TRBV11-3 and TRBJ2-7; D not resolved. The germline V and J ends were trimmed by 1 base and 0 bases, with 10 bases remaining between them. In germline, CDR1 is SGHNT, CDR2 YENEEA. This CDR3 region has 15 residues. DNA for the CDR3: TGTGCCAGCAGCTTAGGGATGGATTCCTCCTACGAGCAGTACTTC. Amino acids: CASSLGMDSSYEQYF.

This clonotype was detected ten times or more. The chain has TRBV6-4 and TRBJ1-6; 11 positions agree with TRBD1. CDR1 is MRHNA, CDR2 SNTAGT, per germline. V lost 2 bases and J lost 9; bases outside the gene matches: 0. The CDR3 covers 14 residues. CDR3 coding DNA: TGTGCCAGCAGTGACGGGACAGGGGGTTCACCCCTCCACTTT. Its protein product is CASSDGTGGSPLHF.

The chain joins TRBV12-3 or TRBV12-4 to TRBJ2-2; TRBD2 agrees at 10 bases. This CDR3 is built from 17 residues. V shed 3 bases, J shed 3 bases, and the junction held 7 bases outside the gene matches. CDR3 nucleotides: TGTGCCAGCAGTTTTTCCCGGACTAGCGGACACACCGGGGAGCTGTTTTTT. Its translation is CASSFSRTSGHTGELFF.

The J gene is TRBJ1-2, the V gene TRBV15; no firm D call. The CDR3 is 13 residues long. V was cut by 8 bases and J by 3 bases, with 13 bases left in between. Germline assignment: CDR1 LNHNV and CDR2 YYDKDF (reference sequence). The CDR3 DNA sequence: TGTGCCACCTCGATGATTTCCGACTATGGCTACACCTTC. This sequence encodes CATSMISDYGYTF.

There are a few counts of this clonotype. The chain combines TRBV20-1 with TRBJ2-3; D is ambiguous. Trimming pared 6 bases from V and 4 bases from J, leaving 11 bases between. From germline, CDR1 is DFQATT and CDR2 SNEGSKA (reference sequence). CDR3 size: 12 residues. The DNA of the CDR3 is TGCAGTGCCGCTAGACCCCCAGATACGCAGTATTTT. Its translation: CSAARPPDTQYF.

This chain links TRBV24-1 with TRBJ2-5; 9 bases agree with TRBD2. The CDR3 spans 14 residues. Germline V gene sequence: CDR1 KGHDR, CDR2 SFDVKD. Trimming removed 3 bases from V and 5 bases from J; junction bases left unmatched: 3. CDR3 region: CATSDGTSRETQYF. CDR3 DNA: TGTGCCACCAGTGATGGGACTAGCAGGGAGACCCAGTACTTC.

V is TRBV29-1 and J is TRBJ1-5; no definite D call. CDR3 length: 12 residues. CDR1 and CDR2 from the germline V gene are SQVTM and ANQGSEA. The CDR3 coding sequence is TGCGGGGTCACGGCCGGCAATCAGCCCCAGCATTTT. It yields the protein CGVTAGNQPQHF.

This clonotype was counted a few times. V gene TRBV5-1 combines with J gene TRBJ2-5, with 7 bases that match TRBD1. V dropped 2 bases and J dropped 4; count of bases not matched to a gene: 5. The CDR3 is 14 residues long. CDR1 SGHRS and CDR2 YFSETQ come from the germline V gene. The CDR3 region has the DNA TGCGCCAGCAGCTTAATTGCAGGGGGAGAGACCCAGTACTTC. Translating gives CASSLIAGGETQYF.

Many counts were recorded for this clonotype. The rearrangement links TRBV12-3 or TRBV12-4 to TRBJ2-1; 12 nucleotides line up with TRBD1. The CDR3 covers 16 residues. V lost 8 bases, J lost 0 bases, and 5 bases stayed unmatched. CDR3 residues: CASAGQGASSYNEQFF. The CDR3 nucleotides are TGTGCCAGCGCGGGACAGGGGGCGAGCTCCTACAATGAGCAGTTCTTC.

This clonotype has more than one count but fewer than ten. The chain carries TRBV27 and TRBJ1-6; D is unclear. With 0 bases removed from V and 11 bases from J, the gap between germline ends came to 8 bases. The CDR3 spans 13 residues. From germline, CDR1 is MNHEY and CDR2 SMNVEV (reference sequence). This CDR3 reads CASSLSLRPPLHF. The CDR3 DNA reads as TGTGCCAGCAGTTTATCTTTGAGGCCACCCCTCCACTTT.

This clonotype was observed a few times. The gene calls are TRBV28 and TRBJ2-2, with D unresolved. The CDR3 runs to 15 residues. Trimming pared 6 bases from V and 1 base from J, leaving 12 bases between. Germline V lookup: CDR1 MDHEN, CDR2 SYDVKM. The CDR3 DNA follows: TGTGCCAGCAGCCGGGTCCCCGGGAACACCGGGGAGCTGTTTTTT. Residues: CASSRVPGNTGELFF.

Comments on this clonotype: A much larger clone differs from this one at a single base, so this may be a read error. The genes are TRBV5-5 and TRBJ2-1, with D unresolved. The CDR3 is made up of 11 amino acids. Germline CDR1 reads SGHKS; CDR2 reads YYEKEE (reference sequence). In DNA form, the CDR3 reads TGTGCCAGCACCAACTACACTGAGCAGTTCTTC. Its translation: CASTNYTEQFF. The full variable domain, its missing parts supplied by reference TRBV5-5 and TRBJ2-1, is DAGVTQSPTHLIKTRGQQVTLRCSPISGHKSVSWYQQVLGQGPQFIFQYYEKEERGRGNFPDRFSARQFPNYSSELNVNALLLGDSALYLCASTNYTEQFFGPGTRLTVL.

V and J are TRBV2 and TRBJ2-2; D remains ambiguous. The ends were cut back, 6 bases at V and 7 bases at J, with 9 bases in the middle. Germline V CDR1 and CDR2: SNHLY, FYNNEI. There are 12 residues in the CDR3. CDR3 in DNA: TGTGCCAGCAGCCTCAGAGGCGGGGAGCTGTTTTTT. It specifies CASSLRGGELFF.

This clonotype turned up a few times. This chain joins TRBV4-3 and TRBJ1-1, with D perhaps matching TRBD1 (5 bases). Between the trimmed V and J ends, which lost 4 bases and 4 bases, there was a span of 16 bases. The CDR3 totals 15 residues. CDR1 LGHNA and CDR2 YSLEER come from the germline V gene. This CDR3 is CASSPDVGQTTEAFF. The CDR3 DNA reads as TGCGCCAGCAGCCCAGACGTGGGGCAGACCACTGAAGCTTTCTTT.

The CDR3: CASSHPRVADTDTQYF. The CDR3 DNA reads TGCGCCAGCAGCCACCCCCGGGTAGCGGACACAGATACGCAGTATTTT. The V gene is TRBV4-1, the J gene TRBJ2-3, with a weak D call TRBD2 (6 bases). Germline V lookup: CDR1 MGHRA, CDR2 YSYEKL. The CDR3 runs 16 residues. The V and J ends lost 3 bases and 2 bases respectively, with 15 bases between them.

The chain joins TRBV12-3 or TRBV12-4 to TRBJ1-1; D ambiguous. V lost 4 bases and J lost 0, with 12 bases in between. There are 15 residues in the CDR3. CDR3 loop: CASSSAGVMNTEAFF. The CDR3 DNA is TGTGCCAGCAGTTCGGCCGGGGTGATGAACACTGAAGCTTTCTTT.

This sequence joins TRBV4-3 and TRBJ2-3, with D perhaps matching TRBD2 (5 bases). This CDR3 comprises 16 residues. V gave up 1 base and J gave up 4 bases, with 15 bases separating them. CDR1 and CDR2 from the germline V gene are LGHNA and YSLEER. CDR3 sequence (DNA): TGCGCCAGCAGCCAAGGGTCGACGGGGAGAGCAGATACGCAGTATTTT. Translated: CASSQGSTGRADTQYF.

Only a few counts were recorded for this clonotype. The chain has TRBV20-1 and TRBJ1-1, with D possibly TRBD1 on 5 matching bases. Germline V gives CDR1 DFQATT, CDR2 SNEGSKA (reference sequence). The CDR3 consists of 11 residues. V was clipped by 3 bases and J by 6 bases, with 8 bases between them. CDR3 DNA sequence: TGCAGTGCTAGGCTGGGGCCTGAAGCTTTCTTT. This gives the protein CSARLGPEAFF.

This chain uses TRBV20-1 with TRBJ2-3; TRBD2 aligns across 14 bases. Losses at the gene ends were 6 bases for V and 4 bases for J; bases not matched to a gene: 3. CDR1 is DFQATT and CDR2 is SNEGSKA in the germline V gene (reference sequence). CDR3 length: 14 residues. Here the CDR3 reads CSATSGGAADTQYF. The CDR3 bases are TGCAGTGCGACTAGCGGGGGGGCAGCAGATACGCAGTATTTT.

The V call is TRBV12-3 or TRBV12-4, the J call TRBJ2-5; TRBD2 is a possible D gene (5 bases). Trimming removed 5 bases from V and 13 bases from J, with 17 bases in between. The CDR3 is 12 amino acids. The chain's CDR3 is CASSAWTSSSYF. CDR3 nucleotides: TGTGCCAGCAGTGCCTGGACTTCTTCATCGTACTTC.

The table lists this clonotype with many counts. The V gene is TRBV6-5, the J gene TRBJ2-5; tentatively, D is TRBD1 (6 bases). V was trimmed by 6 bases and J by 5 bases, leaving 13 bases between them. The CDR3 sequence is 13 residues long. Germline CDR1 reads MNHEY; CDR2 reads SVGAGI. CDR3 nucleotides: TGTGCCAGCAGCAACAGGGTGAGGGAGACCCAGTACTTC. It yields the protein CASSNRVRETQYF.

In its sample, this clonotype was seen a few times. J is TRBJ2-2 and V is TRBV5-1; TRBD2 agrees at 8 bases. Germline assignment: CDR1 SGHRS and CDR2 YFSETQ. The CDR3 is 13 amino acids. V lost 8 bases and J lost 1; bases outside the gene matches: 1. CDR3 amino acids: CASSGVNTGELFF. The CDR3 coding sequence is TGCGCCAGTAGCGGGGTGAACACCGGGGAGCTGTTTTTT.

In its sample, this clonotype was seen a few times. This chain connects TRBV7-2 to TRBJ1-4; TRBD1 might be the D (6 bases). The CDR3 consists of 15 residues. Germline CDR1 reads SGHTA; CDR2 reads FQGNSA. Between the trimmed V and J ends, which lost 5 bases and 7 bases, there was a span of 17 bases. The CDR3 DNA sequence: TGTGCCAGCAGCCCTCAGTGGGGGGGCCGTGAAAAACTGTTTTTT. Its translation: CASSPQWGGREKLFF.

This clonotype has more than one count but fewer than ten. The chain joins TRBV29-1 to TRBJ2-5, with D unclear. Germline-derived CDR1 and CDR2 are SQVTM and ANQGSEA. There are 11 residues in the CDR3. V shed 3 bases and J shed 4 bases, with 6 bases lying between them. The CDR3, as DNA: TGCAGCGTTGAGGTGGGAGAGACCCAGTACTTC. Translating gives CSVEVGETQYF.